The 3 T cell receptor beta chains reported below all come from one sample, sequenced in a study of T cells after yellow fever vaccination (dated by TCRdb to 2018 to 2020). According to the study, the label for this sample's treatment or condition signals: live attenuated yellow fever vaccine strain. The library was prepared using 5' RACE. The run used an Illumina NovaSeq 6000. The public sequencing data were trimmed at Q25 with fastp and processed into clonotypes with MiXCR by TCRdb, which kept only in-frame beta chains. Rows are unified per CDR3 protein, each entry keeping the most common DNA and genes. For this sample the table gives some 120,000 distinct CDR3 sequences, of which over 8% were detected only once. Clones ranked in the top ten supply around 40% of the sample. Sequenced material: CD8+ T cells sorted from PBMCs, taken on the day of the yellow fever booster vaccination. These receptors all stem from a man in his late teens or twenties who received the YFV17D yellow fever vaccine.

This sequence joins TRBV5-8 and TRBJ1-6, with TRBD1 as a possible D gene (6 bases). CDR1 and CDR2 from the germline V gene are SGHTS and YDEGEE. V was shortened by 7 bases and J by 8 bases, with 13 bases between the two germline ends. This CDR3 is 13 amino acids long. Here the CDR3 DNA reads TGTGCCAGCCGGGACACGTCCCATTCACCCCTCCACTTT. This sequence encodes CASRDTSHSPLHF.

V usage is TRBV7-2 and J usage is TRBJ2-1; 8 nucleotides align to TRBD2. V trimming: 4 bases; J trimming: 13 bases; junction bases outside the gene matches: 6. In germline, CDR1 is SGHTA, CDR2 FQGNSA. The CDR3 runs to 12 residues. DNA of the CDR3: TGTGCCAGCAGCTCTATGACTAGCGACCAGTTCTTC. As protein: CASSSMTSDQFF.

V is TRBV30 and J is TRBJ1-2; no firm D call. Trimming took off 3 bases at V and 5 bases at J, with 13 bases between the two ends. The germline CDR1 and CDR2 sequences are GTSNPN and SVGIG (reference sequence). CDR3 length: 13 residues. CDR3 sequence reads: CAWSKESSYGYTF. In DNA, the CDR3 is TGTGCCTGGAGCAAGGAGTCGTCTTATGGCTACACCTTC.